This T cell receptor (beta chain) was identified during a study of blood T cell repertoires in COVID-19. Looking at the study overall: From the United States, Italy and Spain came samples of acute and convalescent COVID-19. Sources were T cells, B-cell-depleted T cells, or PBMCs; the material itself was cDNA or gDNA.

Methods used by the authors: Amplifying reference gene primers gave estimates of nucleated cell counts. The data were produced by immunoSEQ multiplex PCR, yet TCRdb's version contains in-frame clones alone and is incomplete. V and J calls and clone size are given by that table; D and trimming were obtained from the DNA. The top ten clones hold around 3% of a sample with some 48,000 clones, 80% to 90% of them seen once. The clonotype comes from a woman aged 80 or over with acute or convalescent COVID-19. The sample consisted of peripheral blood.

The CDR3 coding sequence is TGTGCCAGCAGCTTTGAGGTTGTTGAGACCCAGTACTTC. It specifies CASSFEVVETQYF. This sequence joins TRBV7-8 and TRBJ2-5; D gene uncertain. Trimming pared 3 bases from V and 5 bases from J, leaving 10 bases between. There are 13 residues in the CDR3. Germline loops: CDR1 SGHVS, CDR2 FQNEAQ. The whole variable domain, filled in from reference TRBV7-8 and TRBJ2-5, reads GAGVSQSPRYKVAKRGQDVALRCDPISGHVSLFWYQQALGQGPEFLTYFQNEAQLDKSGLPSDRFFAERPEGSVSTLKIQRTQQEDSAVYLCASSFEVVETQYFGPGTRLLVL.